The 10 T cell receptor beta chains below were found in one sample sequenced in a study of neurological immune-mediated disorders. TCRdb called the 5' RACE reads again in MiXCR, with one record for every CDR3 protein. The sample records about 58,000 distinct CDR3 sequences, about 2.5% being singletons. The sample was PBMCs. Receptors were obtained from a man aged 50-60 years with multiple sclerosis.

This clonotype was recorded at least ten times. This sequence joins TRBV2 and TRBJ2-1; the match to TRBD1 covers 8 bases. V was pared by 7 bases and J by 8 bases, with 13 bases of the junction left unmatched. The CDR3 spans 15 residues. From germline, CDR1 is SNHLY and CDR2 FYNNEI. CDR3 sequence reads: CASIGVDRVWDEQFF. The CDR3 DNA reads TGTGCCAGCATCGGGGTGGACAGGGTTTGGGATGAGCAGTTCTTC.

This clonotype was recorded many times. The chain links TRBV28 to TRBJ2-5; D gene unclear. The CDR3 consists of 11 residues. Trimming pared 7 bases from V and 4 bases from J, leaving 7 bases between. Per the germline V gene, CDR1 is MDHEN and CDR2 is SYDVKM. This chain's CDR3 is CASKRRETQYF. Written as DNA, the CDR3 is TGTGCCAGCAAGAGAAGAGAGACCCAGTACTTC.

This clonotype was seen repeatedly, ten times or more. The rearrangement links TRBV6-5 to TRBJ2-7; 7 bases align to TRBD2. Germline-derived CDR1 and CDR2 are MNHEY and SVGAGI. The CDR3 consists of 14 residues. V trimming: 6 bases; J trimming: 4 bases; junction bases outside the gene matches: 9. The CDR3: CASRSGGTPYEQYF. The CDR3 DNA reads TGTGCCAGCAGATCCGGGGGGACTCCTTACGAGCAGTACTTC.

The sample holds many counts of this clonotype. The V call is TRBV30, the J call TRBJ2-3; 7 nucleotides align to TRBD2. CDR1 GTSNPN and CDR2 SVGIG come from the germline V gene (reference sequence). CDR3 length: 14 amino acids. Trimming at V came to 3 bases and at J to 2 bases, leaving 5 bases not matched to a gene. In DNA, the CDR3 is TGTGCCTGGAGGGGGGGGGTGTTCACAGATACGCAGTATTTT. Amino acid sequence: CAWRGGVFTDTQYF.

This clonotype has ten or more counts. The chain links TRBV5-6 to TRBJ2-3; D is perhaps TRBD1 (5 bases). Germline lookup yields CDR1 SGHDT and CDR2 YYEEEE. The germline V and J ends were trimmed by 4 bases and 2 bases, with 11 bases remaining between them. The CDR3 has 14 amino acids. For the CDR3, the DNA is TGTGCCAGCAGCCCCGACAGTACCACAGATACGCAGTATTTT. It is translated as CASSPDSTTDTQYF.

In this sample, this clonotype turned up many times. The chain is built from TRBV4-3 and TRBJ1-4; TRBD1 matches at 11 bases. The germline V gene encodes CDR1 LGHNA and CDR2 YSLEER. V was clipped by 4 bases and J by 8 bases; unmatched bases: 6. There are 15 residues in the CDR3. The chain's CDR3 is CASSPQGTGGEKLFF. CDR3 sequence (DNA): TGCGCCAGCAGCCCGCAGGGGACAGGGGGGGAAAAACTGTTTTTT.

The sample holds many counts of this clonotype. The rearrangement uses TRBV20-1 and TRBJ2-7, with 8 bases that match TRBD2. The CDR3 length is 15 residues. Trimming removed 0 bases from V and 1 base from J; junction bases left unmatched: 5. Germline lookup yields CDR1 DFQATT and CDR2 SNEGSKA (reference sequence). CDR3 protein: CSARDLSGRSYEQYF. The CDR3 DNA follows: TGCAGTGCTAGAGATTTGAGCGGGAGATCCTACGAGCAGTACTTC.

At least ten counts were recorded for this clonotype. The rearrangement uses TRBV27 and TRBJ2-5; D remains ambiguous. The germline V gene has CDR1 MNHEY and CDR2 SMNVEV (reference sequence). The ends were cut back, 0 bases at V and 4 bases at J, with 12 bases in the middle. This CDR3 has 15 residues. The CDR3 sequence is CASSLSLAVGETQYF. As DNA, the CDR3 is TGTGCCAGCAGTTTATCGCTGGCGGTGGGAGAGACCCAGTACTTC.

This clonotype was picked up many times. The V and J genes are TRBV20-1 and TRBJ2-5; D is unclear. The V end lost 4 bases, the J end lost 1 base, and 13 bases lay between the germline ends. The V gene's germline CDR1 is DFQATT and CDR2 SNEGSKA (reference sequence). The CDR3 is 14 residues long. Written as DNA, the CDR3 is TGCAGTGCTACAAACCGGCCGCCCCAAGAGACCCAGTACTTC. This codes for CSATNRPPQETQYF.

Ten or more counts support this clonotype. The chain uses TRBV5-1 and TRBJ1-1; D call uncertain. Germline lookup yields CDR1 SGHRS and CDR2 YFSETQ. Trimming removed 1 base at V and 1 base at J, with 8 bases between. The CDR3 is 14 amino acids. The CDR3 DNA sequence: TGCGCCAGCAGCTTGTGGGCAGAGAACACTGAAGCTTTCTTT. This codes for CASSLWAENTEAFF.